This T cell receptor beta chain was captured in a study of blood T cell repertoires in COVID-19. At the level of the study: Samples taken during acute and convalescent COVID-19 were collected in the United States, Italy and Spain. Sources were T cells, B-cell-depleted T cells, or PBMCs; the material itself was cDNA or gDNA.

The authors' processing: The assay estimated nucleated cells by amplifying reference gene primers. Clones were read by immunoSEQ multiplex PCR, and TCRdb kept only the in-frame ones, dropping some. The V and J calls and clone size are taken from that table; D and trimming were inferred from the DNA. This table holds hundreds of thousands of clones, approximately 86% found once. Individuals aged roughly 18 to 90 years were recruited from 24 US areas. This clone is categorized as large. The sequenced sample consisted of PBMCs or T cells enriched from blood (not recorded which). The clonotype comes from a woman under 30 who had recovered from COVID-19.

CDR3 bases: TGTGCCATCAGTGATCCCAGGGTACAGGGTGAAGCTTTCTTT. Amino acid sequence: CAISDPRVQGEAFF. V is TRBV10-3 and J is TRBJ1-1, with D perhaps matching TRBD1 (6 bases). The length of the CDR3 is 14 residues. Trimming took 3 bases from V and 7 from J, leaving 15 bases between them. CDR1 is ENHRY and CDR2 is SYGVKD in the germline V gene.